The rows below give T cell receptor beta chains drawn from one sample of a study of T-cell reconstitution after alpha-beta-depleted transplantation in children. TCRdb fed the PCR reads into MiXCR, producing one record per CDR3 protein. The data show roughly 500,000 distinct CDR3 sequences, around 17% seen once. This sample comprised PBMCs from the stem cell graft donor, obtained from the stem cell graft. These receptors were obtained from a human donor who donated a stem cell graft to a child with acute lymphoblastic leukemia. The CDR3 runs from the conserved cysteine through the conserved F or W. The D gene is left open where the match is weak. Size is omitted from some rows. Given values are once, few, many or a class for expanded clones.

TRBD1 NA TRBJ2-7 TRBV5-1 CASSHWDRTSYEQYF TGCGCCAGCAGCCATTGGGACAGGACCTCCTACGAGCAGTACTTC
TRBD2 few TRBJ2-3 TRBV29-1 CSVPWTSAYTQYF TGCAGCGTTCCTTGGACTAGCGCGTATACGCAGTATTTT
TRBD1 few TRBJ2-3 TRBV25-1 CASSEFRTGGMKGFTDTQYF TGTGCCAGCAGTGAATTCCGGACAGGGGGAATGAAGGGGTTCACAGATACGCAGTATTTT
NA NA TRBJ2-4 TRBV5-8 CASSLGGRGRGSQYF TGTGCCAGCAGCTTGGGGGGCCGGGGGCGGGGCAGTCAGTACTTC
TRBD1 few TRBJ2-7 TRBV7-9 CASAETGQYEQYF TGTGCCAGCGCTGAGACAGGGCAGTACGAGCAGTACTTC
NA NA TRBJ1-2 TRBV30 CAWTPRLQAFYYGYTF TGTGCCTGGACCCCCCGGTTGCAGGCCTTTTACTATGGCTACACCTTC
NA NA TRBJ2-3 TRBV5-6 CASSWGTTDTQYF TGTGCCAGCAGTTGGGGTACCACAGATACGCAGTATTTT
NA few TRBJ2-7 TRBV20-1 CSARAPQQYF TGCAGTGCTAGGGCCCCTCAGCAGTACTTC
TRBD1 few TRBJ2-7 TRBV12-3/TRBV12-4 CASSRSQGQGSYEQYF TGTGCCAGCAGCCGTTCGCAGGGACAGGGCTCCTACGAGCAGTACTTC
NA few TRBJ2-3 TRBV5-1 CASSFSTVGTDTQYF TGCGCCAGCAGCTTTTCGACAGTGGGCACAGATACGCAGTATTTT
NA medium-sized TRBJ2-7 TRBV7-9 CASSHDYEQYF TGTGCCAGCAGCCATGACTACGAGCAGTACTTC
TRBD2 NA TRBJ2-7 TRBV14 CASSRLRPQRGPYTYEQYF TGTGCCAGCAGCCGCCTTAGACCTCAGCGGGGACCCTATACCTACGAGCAGTACTTC
NA NA TRBJ2-7 TRBV3-1 CASSQDRGRFYEQYF TGTGCCAGCAGCCAAGACCGCGGACGTTTCTACGAGCAGTACTTC
NA NA TRBJ2-7 TRBV6-1 CASSRRGPYEQYF TGTGCCAGCAGTCGCAGGGGTCCCTACGAGCAGTACTTC
NA NA TRBJ1-4 TRBV7-8 CASSSRVPNEKLFF TGTGCCAGCAGCTCCAGGGTGCCTAATGAAAAACTGTTTTTT
NA NA TRBJ1-1 TRBV5-1 CASSLGPLSPEAFF TGCGCCAGCAGCTTGGGCCCCCTATCCCCTGAAGCTTTCTTT
NA NA TRBJ2-7 TRBV7-9 CASSFRELSYEQYF TGTGCCAGCAGCTTCAGGGAGTTGTCCTACGAGCAGTACTTC
NA NA TRBJ2-5 TRBV5-1 CASSLIAKTETQYF TGCGCCAGCAGCTTAATAGCGAAGACGGAGACCCAGTACTTC
TRBD1 NA TRBJ2-7 TRBV5-1 CASSRTTGPTSYEQYF TGCGCCAGCAGCCGGACGACAGGGCCCACCTCCTACGAGCAGTACTTC
NA NA TRBJ2-5 TRBV5-1 CASSLVPLRETQYF TGCGCCAGCAGCTTGGTACCCCTTCGGGAGACCCAGTACTTC
NA NA TRBJ1-1 TRBV7-3 CASSLFQGLTEAFF TGTGCCAGCAGCTTATTTCAGGGGCTAACTGAAGCTTTCTTT
NA few TRBJ2-7 TRBV20-1 CSARDTGSYEQYF TGCAGTGCTAGAGACACAGGGAGCTACGAGCAGTACTTC
TRBD2 NA TRBJ2-5 TRBV2 CASSEGLAGNQETQYF TGTGCCAGCAGTGAGGGACTAGCGGGTAACCAAGAGACCCAGTACTTC
NA few TRBJ1-2 TRBV25-1 CASSDSRTANYGYTF TGTGCCAGCAGTGACAGCCGGACCGCCAACTATGGCTACACCTTC